Detailed here is one T cell receptor beta chain. This record comes from a study of blood T cell repertoires in COVID-19. On the study more broadly: Researchers got acute and convalescent COVID-19 samples from the United States, Italy and Spain. PBMCs, B-cell-depleted T cells, or T cells were the source of the cDNA or gDNA that made up the material.

Study processing details: From reference gene primer amplification, estimates of nucleated cell counts were derived. Here immunoSEQ multiplex PCR was the method, and the copy in TCRdb shows in-frame clones only, minus some. The DNA gave D and trimming, while V, J and clone size come from that table. This table has just under 80,000 clones, 88% appearing once. This clonotype originated in a human donor in a cohort sampled during active COVID-19. Specimen: peripheral blood.

CDR3 sequence (DNA): TGTGCCAGCTCACCACAAGGGACAACCTACGAGCAGTACTTC. Its protein is CASSPQGTTYEQYF. The chain couples TRBV18 to TRBJ2-7; maybe TRBD1 (6 bases). V was pared by 1 base and J by 2 bases, with 9 bases between. The length of the CDR3 is 14 residues. Germline V gene data show CDR1 as KGHSH and CDR2 as LQKENI.